This T cell receptor beta chain was documented in a study of CD8 T cells in Susac syndrome. V lost 7 bases, J lost 5 bases, and 9 bases stayed unmatched. The CDR3 loop spans 14 amino acids. Germline V lookup: CDR1 SQVTM, CDR2 ANQGSEA. With random hexamers, about 0.45 to 1 ug RNA was reverse transcribed. A multiplex approach, immunoSEQ multiplex PCR, amplified TCR beta CDR3 across 54 Vbeta and 13 Jbeta. A single record per CDR3 protein comes from TCRdb applying MiXCR to the immunoSEQ multiplex PCR reads. The table lists about 200,000 distinct CDR3 sequences, about 94% of them singletons. The V gene is TRBV29-1, the J gene TRBJ1-3; 9 bases line up with TRBD1. Sequenced material: CD8+ T cells from PBMCs. This clonotype was obtained from a human donor with multiple sclerosis. For the CDR3, the DNA is TGCAGCGCTCAGACCGGGACAGGGCGAAACACCATATATTTT. It translates to CSAQTGTGRNTIYF.